The 23 T cell receptor beta chains in this list originate from one sample, sequenced in a study of cytomegalovirus exposure and HLA in healthy donors. Vbeta (60) and Jbeta (13) primers were used in the PCR. Measured with immunoSEQ multiplex PCR; TCRdb has only the in-frame clones, and not every one. The sample contains approximately 61,000 clones, roughly two thirds of which appear only once. The sequenced sample consisted of PBMCs. These TCRs come from a woman in her forties or fifties in good health and CMV-seronegative.

The V gene is TRBV11-3, the J gene TRBJ1-4, with TRBD1 identical over 8 bases. V lost 5 bases and J lost 6; bases outside the gene matches: 8. The length of the CDR3 is 15 residues. CDR1 and CDR2 (germline): SGHNT, YENEEA. CDR3 bases: TGTGCCAGCAGCCCTCAGGGGGCGGGAGATGAAAAACTGTTTTTT. Translation: CASSPQGAGDEKLFF.

This rearrangement joins TRBV11-1 to TRBJ2-2, with D possibly TRBD2 on 5 matching bases. The CDR3 length is 14 residues. Trimming shortened V by 5 bases and J by 6 bases, and 13 bases separated the two germline ends. The germline CDR1 and CDR2 sequences are SGHAT and FQDESV (reference sequence). The CDR3 spells CASSRTGNPGELFF. The CDR3 DNA sequence: TGTGCCAGCAGCCGTACGGGGAATCCCGGGGAGCTGTTTTTT. The complete variable domain, with remaining parts taken from reference TRBV11-1 and TRBJ2-2, reads EAEVAQSPRYKITEKSQAVAFWCDPISGHATLYWYRQILGQGPELLVQFQDESVVDDSQLPKDRFSAERLKGVDSTLKIQPAELGDSAMYLCASSRTGNPGELFFGEGSRLTVL.

V usage is TRBV2 and J usage is TRBJ1-4, with D possibly being TRBD1 (6 bases). Deletions cut 5 bases from V and 2 bases from J, with 9 bases between. This CDR3 has 14 residues. CDR1 and CDR2 from the germline V gene are SNHLY and FYNNEI. The CDR3 protein is CASSTDRTNEKLFF. The CDR3 DNA reads TGTGCCAGCAGTACTGACAGGACTAATGAAAAACTGTTTTTT.

The CDR3 DNA is TGTGCCAGCAGTTACTCGCTTTTGCCCGCGTCTAACGCCATATATTTT. Its translation is CASSYSLLPASNAIYF. V and J are TRBV6-5 and TRBJ1-3, with D uncertain. V was clipped by 0 bases and J by 11 bases, with 20 bases between them. The V gene's germline CDR1 is MNHEY and CDR2 SVGAGI. The CDR3 has 16 amino acids.

About this clone: An end of the junction differs from the germline gene, which may be a read error. V is TRBV2 and J is TRBJ2-2; TRBD2 is a possible D gene (8 bases). The CDR3 has 12 residues. Germline CDR1 SNHLY, CDR2 FYNNEI. CDR3 nucleotide sequence: TGTGCCAGCGACAGGGAGCGGGGGAAATCAGCCTTT. It translates to CASDRERGKSAF.

The rearrangement uses TRBV10-2 and TRBJ1-2; 9 bases fit TRBD1. Losses at the gene ends were 6 bases for V and 2 bases for J; bases not matched to a gene: 4. Germline V gene sequence: CDR1 WSHSY, CDR2 SAAADI. The CDR3 is made up of 14 amino acids. CDR3 region: CASRPGQGNYGYTF. CDR3 nucleotides: TGCGCCAGCAGACCGGGACAGGGAAACTATGGCTACACCTTC.

The CDR3 loop reads CASSLGSWGSGTGELFF. In nucleotides, the CDR3 is TGTGCCAGCAGCCTAGGCAGTTGGGGCAGTGGCACCGGGGAGCTGTTTTTT. V gene TRBV14 combines with J gene TRBJ2-2, with D possibly being TRBD1 (5 bases). The ends were cut back, 4 bases at V and 4 bases at J, with 19 bases in the middle. The CDR3 extends over 17 amino acids. Germline V gene lookup returns CDR1 SGHDN and CDR2 FVKESK. The whole variable domain, remainder taken from reference TRBV14 and TRBJ2-2, is EAGVTQFPSHSVIEKGQTVTLRCDPISGHDNLYWYRRVMGKEIKFLLHFVKESKQDESGMPNNRFLAERTGGTYSTLKVQPAELEDSGVYFCASSLGSWGSGTGELFFGEGSRLTVL.

This chain uses TRBV7-9 with TRBJ2-7, with D maybe TRBD1 (6 bases). The CDR3 spans 15 residues. The V gene lost 0 bases and the J gene lost 4 bases, with 13 bases spanning the gap. Germline-derived CDR1 and CDR2 are SEHNR and FQNEAQ (reference sequence). The CDR3 DNA reads as TGTGCCAGCAGCTTAGCGCTGGACAGTAAGTACGAGCAGTACTTC. Protein sequence: CASSLALDSKYEQYF.

The rearrangement joins TRBV15 to TRBJ1-5; D is perhaps TRBD1 (5 bases). This CDR3 region has 15 residues. Trimming stripped 5 bases from V and 0 bases from J, with 11 bases between. Germline CDR1 is LNHNV and CDR2 is YYDKDF (reference sequence). This CDR3 is CATSHRQTSNQPQHF. In DNA, the CDR3 is TGTGCCACCAGCCACAGGCAAACTAGCAATCAGCCCCAGCATTTT. Filled out from reference TRBV15 and TRBJ1-5, the complete variable domain reads DAMVIQNPRYQVTQFGKPVTLSCSQTLNHNVMYWYQQKSSQAPKLLFHYYDKDFNNEADTPDNFQSRRPNTSFCFLDIRSPGLGDTAMYLCATSHRQTSNQPQHFGDGTRLSIL.

The CDR3 nucleotides are TGCGCCAGCAGCTTGGGGGTGAACAGGGGTGGCTACACCTTC. It is translated as CASSLGVNRGGYTF. J is TRBJ1-2 and V is TRBV5-1, with 7 bases lining up with TRBD1. Germline V gene sequence: CDR1 SGHRS, CDR2 YFSETQ. The V and J ends lost 0 bases and 7 bases, in that order; junction bases with no gene match: 6. The CDR3 length is 14 residues. The whole variable domain, filled in from reference TRBV5-1 and TRBJ1-2, reads KAGVTQTPRYLIKTRGQQVTLSCSPISGHRSVSWYQQTPGQGLQFLFEYFSETQRNKGNFPGRFSGRQFSNSRSEMNVSTLELGDSALYLCASSLGVNRGGYTFGSGTRLTVV.

On this clone itself: At one boundary the junction diverges from the germline segment, which might be a read error. The chain joins TRBV18 to TRBJ2-5, with D perhaps matching TRBD2 (6 bases). The length of the CDR3 is 16 residues. Per the germline V gene, CDR1 is KGHSH and CDR2 is LQKENI. CDR3 bases: TGTGCCGGCTCACCGTTCCGGGACTCCACGGGAGAGACCCAGTACTTC. It translates to CAGSPFRDSTGETQYF.

The chain employs TRBV9 and TRBJ2-4; 8 bases agree with TRBD1. Germline V gives CDR1 SGDLS, CDR2 YYNGEE. The V gene end was trimmed by 3 bases and the J gene end by 12 bases; junction bases not matched to a gene: 8. This CDR3 spans 13 amino acids. This CDR3 is CASSEGTGFGQYF. In nucleotides, the CDR3 is TGTGCCAGCAGCGAGGGGACAGGTTTTGGTCAGTACTTC.

The chain joins TRBV15 to TRBJ2-7, with 8 bases aligning to TRBD1. V lost 5 bases to trimming and J lost 6 bases; unmatched junction nucleotides: 9. The CDR3 spans 14 residues. The germline gives CDR1 LNHNV, CDR2 YYDKDF (reference sequence). CDR3 sequence reads: CATSPSPDRGEQYF. CDR3 coding DNA: TGTGCCACCAGCCCCTCCCCCGACAGGGGCGAGCAGTACTTC.

This sequence joins TRBV7-2 and TRBJ2-7; D is uncertain. The CDR3 contains 14 residues. Germline V lookup: CDR1 SGHTA, CDR2 FQGNSA. The V end was cut by 4 bases, the J end by 0 bases, with 10 bases between. The chain's CDR3 is CASSSSRSSYEQYF. The CDR3 DNA is TGTGCCAGCAGCTCGAGTCGGAGCTCCTACGAGCAGTACTTC.

The V gene is TRBV18, the J gene TRBJ1-4; D uncertain. Germline V gene lookup returns CDR1 KGHSH and CDR2 LQKENI. V lost 3 bases, J lost 8 bases, and 10 bases lay in between. The CDR3 is 13 residues long. CDR3 DNA: TGTGCCAGCTCACCGAGAAGACTCGAAAAACTGTTTTTT. This codes for CASSPRRLEKLFF.

This clone was counted only a few times. The chain is built from TRBV9 and TRBJ1-1; D is undetermined. The CDR3 totals 13 residues. Trimming removed 3 bases from V and 8 bases from J, with 14 bases in between. Germline CDR1 and CDR2: SGDLS and YYNGEE. The CDR3 DNA is TGTGCCAGCAGCGCCCGAGACGGAGGGGAAGCTTTCTTT. Translating it yields CASSARDGGEAFF. The full variable domain, rest sourced from reference TRBV9 and TRBJ1-1, is DSGVTQTPKHLITATGQRVTLRCSPRSGDLSVYWYQQSLDQGLQFLIQYYNGEERAKGNILERFSAQQFPDLHSELNLSSLELGDSALYFCASSARDGGEAFFGQGTRLTVV.

This chain's CDR3 is CASIPREKFAEAFF. The CDR3 DNA is TGTGCCAGCATCCCGCGTGAAAAATTCGCTGAAGCTTTCTTT. The V call is TRBV2, the J call TRBJ1-1; no reliable D call. V shed 7 bases and J shed 6 bases, with 18 bases lying between them. The CDR3 sequence is 14 residues long. In germline, CDR1 is SNHLY, CDR2 FYNNEI.

The chain uses TRBV7-9 and TRBJ1-1; D is possibly TRBD1 (6 bases). This CDR3 region has 14 residues. The V end lost 5 bases, the J end lost 4 bases, and 14 bases lay between the germline ends. CDR1 SEHNR and CDR2 FQNEAQ come from the germline V gene (reference sequence). The CDR3 reads CASSPQGESTEAFF. The CDR3 nucleotides are TGTGCCAGCAGCCCACAGGGTGAGAGCACTGAAGCTTTCTTT. Complete variable domain (other parts from reference TRBV7-9 and TRBJ1-1): DTGVSQNPRHKITKRGQNVTFRCDPISEHNRLYWYRQTLGQGPEFLTYFQNEAQLEKSRLLSDRFSAERPKGSFSTLEIQRTEQGDSAMYLCASSPQGESTEAFFGQGTRLTVV.

The chain is built from TRBV19 and TRBJ1-1; TRBD1 agrees at 9 bases. The V gene's germline CDR1 is LNHDA and CDR2 SQIVND (reference sequence). This CDR3 has 14 amino acids. The trim removed 6 bases at V and 3 bases at J, leaving 5 bases unmatched. The CDR3 here is CASSVTGGDTEAFF. In DNA, the CDR3 is TGTGCCAGTAGCGTCACAGGGGGCGACACTGAAGCTTTCTTT.

This chain uses TRBV4-3 with TRBJ2-1, with TRBD2 identical over 10 bases. With 0 bases clipped from V and 5 bases from J, the junction kept 7 bases outside the gene matches. The CDR3 contains 17 residues. Germline V gene data show CDR1 as LGHNA and CDR2 as YSLEER. The CDR3 is CASSQDIPSGSNNEQFF. Here the CDR3 DNA reads TGCGCCAGCAGCCAAGATATTCCTAGCGGGAGCAACAATGAGCAGTTCTTC.

As for this clone: The germline gene is not matched at one end of the junction; a read error may be the cause. At the DNA level, this CDR3 is encoded by other sequences in the same sample as well. The genes are TRBV9 and TRBJ2-5, with 9 bases aligning to TRBD1. The V gene's germline CDR1 is SGDLS and CDR2 YYNGEE. The CDR3 spans 15 residues. The CDR3 region is CASSGTGGQGETQYF. CDR3 DNA sequence: TGTGCCAGCAGTGGAACAGGGGGCCAAGGAGAGACTCAGTACTTC.

The CDR3 reads CSSEGRTTYEQYF. In nucleotides, the CDR3 is TGTTCCTCTGAGGGCAGGACCACCTACGAGCAGTACTTC. This rearrangement joins TRBV7-9 to TRBJ2-7; possibly TRBD2 for D (5 bases). This CDR3 has 13 amino acids. Germline values: CDR1 SEHNR, CDR2 FQNEAQ (reference sequence).

The chain carries TRBV28 and TRBJ2-1, with 9 bases that match TRBD1. The V gene end was trimmed by 10 bases and the J gene end by 9 bases; junction bases not matched to a gene: 7. The CDR3 totals 12 residues. The germline V gene encodes CDR1 MDHEN and CDR2 SYDVKM. The CDR3 nucleotides are TGTGCCACCTGGGACAGGGTCCGTGAGCAGTTCTTC. Encoded protein: CATWDRVREQFF.